This is a list of T cell receptor beta chains from one sample in a study of blood T cell repertoires in COVID-19. Only in-frame clones appear in the TCRdb table, and some are missing; sequencing was by immunoSEQ multiplex PCR. The sample consists of roughly 200,000 clones, 80% to 90% of them appearing once. Input material: PBMCs or T cells enriched from blood (not recorded which). The receptors here all came from a woman aged 35 to 49 with acute COVID-19. Each CDR3 is given without its conserved first and last residue.

11	TRBV3-1/TRBV3-2	TRBJ1-3	ASSQDRGNTIY
20	TRBV12-5	TRBJ2-7	ASGLVFVYSAGGPSKRSEQY
14	TRBV18	TRBJ2-1	ASSPTGQGALGEQF
12	TRBV14	TRBJ2-7	ASSQAGRGIEQY
13	TRBV7-2	TRBJ1-5	ASSLGGLSNQPQH
11	TRBV30	TRBJ1-5	AWSRDSNQPQH
13	TRBV3-1/TRBV3-2	TRBJ1-6	ASSFGTGKNSPLH
10	TRBV28	TRBJ1-5	ASGRPRGPQH
12	TRBV4-2	TRBJ2-7	ASSRAGEPGEQY
12	TRBV12-5	TRBJ2-7	ASGLVSPRDEQY
14	TRBV28	TRBJ2-5	ASSPWTSGTKETQY
13	TRBV28	TRBJ1-2	ASSIPQLTGSGYT
12	TRBV19	TRBJ2-2	ASVRSGRTGELF
11	TRBV12-2	TRBJ2-5	GHRDSYPETQY
12	TRBV6-5	TRBJ2-6	ASNPGSGANVLT
13	TRBV6-5	TRBJ1-1	ASSIGDRGWTEAF
11	TRBV2	TRBJ2-1	ASSVQRDGEQF
15	TRBV3-1/TRBV3-2	TRBJ2-1	ASSRTSGASSYNEQF
14	TRBV5-1	TRBJ2-5	ASSFVSGMGQETQY
13	TRBV6-5	TRBJ2-1	ASSAGLAGGQEQF
11	TRBV28	TRBJ2-7	ASRGTSSYEQY
13	TRBV2	TRBJ1-1	ASTRQGARNTEAF
16	TRBV5-1	TRBJ1-4	ASSFTPPGGTTNEKLF
15	TRBV5-1	TRBJ2-1	ASSLGRGTGGQGEQF